Listed below are T cell receptor beta chains from one sample, sequenced in a study of cytomegalovirus exposure and HLA in healthy donors. Sequenced by immunoSEQ multiplex PCR; TCRdb stores in-frame clones only, minus some. The profile shows roughly 140,000 clones, around nine tenths of them singletons. Specimen: PBMCs. The receptors here all came from a man aged 18 to 29 in good health and CMV-seropositive. Each CDR3 is given with its conserved first and last residue. Fields, in order: CDR3 length, clone size, D gene, V gene, J gene, CDR3 DNA, CDR3 protein. The D gene is left open where the match is weak. A clone size is listed for some rows: how often the clone was seen (once, few, many), or a class if it is expanded.

16	-	TRBD1	TRBV4-2	TRBJ1-4	TGTGCCAGCAGCCAAGATAGGGACAGGGGCGGTGAAAAACTGTTTTTT	CASSQDRDRGGEKLFF
13	-	TRBD1	TRBV6-1	TRBJ2-5	TGTGCCAGTGGGACAGGGGGAATAGAGACCCAGTACTTC	CASGTGGIETQYF
13	-	-	TRBV18	TRBJ1-2	TGTGCCAGCTCGCCCAGGGTTGACTATGGCTACACCTTC	CASSPRVDYGYTF
13	-	-	TRBV7-3	TRBJ2-5	TGTGCCAGCAGCCCACAAAGGGGAGAGACCCAGTACTTC	CASSPQRGETQYF
16	-	TRBD2	TRBV9	TRBJ2-1	TGTGCCAGCAGCGCCCAGACCGGGACTAGCGGGAGTGAGCAGTTCTTC	CASSAQTGTSGSEQFF
16	-	TRBD1	TRBV27	TRBJ2-7	TGTGCCAGCAGTTTCTCAACAGGGGTGGTATCCTACGAGCAGTACTTC	CASSFSTGVVSYEQYF
12	-	-	TRBV9	TRBJ2-3	TGTGCCAGCAGCCGTGTCACAGATACGCAGTATTTT	CASSRVTDTQYF
13	once	-	TRBV14	TRBJ2-7	TGTGCCAGCAGCCAAGCTTCCTCCTACGAGCAGTACTTC	CASSQASSYEQYF
15	-	TRBD2	TRBV19	TRBJ2-1	TGTGCCAGTAGGACAGCGGGAGGGTCCTACAATGAGCAGTTCTTC	CASRTAGGSYNEQFF
12	-	-	TRBV7-8	TRBJ2-1	TGTGCCAGCAGCTTACGTGAGATTGAGCAGTTCTTC	CASSLREIEQFF
15	-	-	TRBV5-1	TRBJ1-2	TGCGCCAGCAGCCTAAACAGGCTGGAGGGGTATGGCTACACCTTC	CASSLNRLEGYGYTF
13	-	TRBD1	TRBV19	TRBJ2-7	TGTGCCAGTAGTATAGTGAGGGGGCGCGAGCAGTACTTC	CASSIVRGREQYF
14	few	TRBD1	TRBV6-1	TRBJ2-2	TGTGCCAGCAGTGAGGACAGGTCCCCCGGGGAGCTGTTTTTT	CASSEDRSPGELFF
16	-	-	TRBV11-2	TRBJ2-6	TGTGCCAGCAGCTTAGTTTTCAGGGGGGTGGCCAACGTCCTGACTTTC	CASSLVFRGVANVLTF
13	once	-	TRBV10-3	TRBJ1-2	TGTGCCATCAGTGATCGTCAGGAATATGGCTACACCTTC	CAISDRQEYGYTF
15	-	-	TRBV10-1	TRBJ2-2	TGCGCCAGCAGTACCGGGACAACCAAGTCCGGGGAGCTGTTTTTT	CASSTGTTKSGELFF
13	once	-	TRBV6-6	TRBJ2-5	TGTGCCAGCAGTTACCTGCAGGAAGAGACCCAGTACTTC	CASSYLQEETQYF
15	-	-	TRBV29-1	TRBJ2-1	TGCAGCGTTCAATCCTCGGGGTCCCCCTACAATGAGCAGTTCTTC	CSVQSSGSPYNEQFF
14	-	TRBD1	TRBV6-1	TRBJ1-4	TGTGCCAGCAGTAGGGACAGGGGGCAAGAAAAACTGTTTTTT	CASSRDRGQEKLFF
12	-	-	TRBV7-9	TRBJ2-5	TGTGCCAGCAGCCGAGCCCAAGAGACCCAGTACTTC	CASSRAQETQYF
15	-	-	TRBV14	TRBJ2-7	TGTGCCAGCAGTCCGTCCGGTTACGCCAAATACGAGCAGTACTTC	CASSPSGYAKYEQYF
17	-	TRBD1	TRBV6-1	TRBJ2-7	TGTGCCAGCAGTGTCTCCAAGGGACAGGGGAGCTCCTACGAGCAGTACTTC	CASSVSKGQGSSYEQYF
14	-	TRBD2	TRBV2	TRBJ2-1	TGTGCCAGCAAGGCTAGCGGGACCTACAATGAGCAGTTCTTC	CASKASGTYNEQFF
15	-	-	TRBV6-1	TRBJ1-5	TGTGCCAGCAGTGAGGGCCCCGGAAGCAATCAGCCCCAGCATTTT	CASSEGPGSNQPQHF